The sequence of this T cell receptor (beta chain) was determined in a study of cytomegalovirus exposure and HLA in healthy donors. V shed 11 bases and J 11 bases; nucleotides not matched to a gene: 14. This CDR3 comprises 12 residues. CDR1 is SNHLY and CDR2 is FYNNEI in the germline V gene. Both 60 Vbeta primers and 13 Jbeta primers went into the PCR. TCRdb's table, derived via immunoSEQ multiplex PCR, lists solely in-frame clones and lacks some. The table shows 150,000 or so clones, with about 85% occurring only once. The sequenced material came from PBMCs. This TCR derives from a man aged 25-40 years in good health and CMV-seropositive. The chain is built from TRBV2 and TRBJ1-2, with 7 bases fitting TRBD1. The CDR3 here is CAGGQTFPAYTF. CDR3 nucleotide sequence: TGTGCCGGGGGACAGACGTTCCCGGCGTACACCTTC.